What follows describes a single T cell receptor (beta chain). Patients were excluded for uncontrolled infection, other autoimmune disease, pregnancy or lactation. Template material for amplifying TCR beta CDR3 regions consisted of RNA transcripts. The study used the HTBI primer set for a first-round RT-PCR of the TCR CDR3. MiXCR, applied by TCRdb to the multiplex PCR reads, yields one record per CDR3 protein. The profile shows hundreds of thousands of distinct CDR3 sequences, less than 25% of them singletons. This sample is drawn from a study of T cells in Graves' hyperthyroidism and ophthalmopathy. This CDR3 comprises 13 residues. Deletions cut 3 bases from V and 4 bases from J, with 7 bases between.

Sequencing input: blood. V usage is TRBV12-3 or TRBV12-4 and J usage is TRBJ2-1; D call uncertain. This TCR was recovered from a young man with Graves' ophthalmopathy. The CDR3 bases are TGTGCCAGCAGTTTGTATGAGTACAATGAGCAGTTCTTC. It translates to CASSLYEYNEQFF.